This T cell receptor beta chain was obtained from a study of T cell clonotyping in hematopoietic cell transplantation. Comment on this clone: What it binds is unknown.

The study's findings and limits: At the given depth, recipient repertoires were over 97% de novo clonotypes. Broader posttransplant TCR repertoire diversity was predicted by graft donor and pretransplant recipient Inverse Simpson Index values. Without cell sorting, CD4 versus CD8 contributions remain unresolved. Pathologically expanded recipient clonotypes increased progressively from day 30 to day 180 as diversity fell.

This table comes from immunoSEQ multiplex PCR, and its TCRdb copy is limited to in-frame clones, with some not included. The sample lists roughly 9,900 clones, about three quarters occurring once. Germline V gene data show CDR1 as MNHEY and CDR2 as SVGAGI. Trimming stripped 5 bases from V and 1 base from J, with 8 bases between. CDR3 length equals 13 residues. The rearrangement uses TRBV6-5 and TRBJ1-1, with D perhaps matching TRBD1 (5 bases). This clonotype was sampled from a female patient aged 45-60 years who had an allogeneic stem cell transplant from a related donor, so the T cells may come from the graft donor. Some clones in this sample may be carry-over from other donors' samples. The sequences come from peripheral blood mononuclear cells, collected 180 days after allogeneic stem cell transplant. The CDR3 DNA is TGTGCCAGCAGTCCTAGGGGGAACACTGAAGCTTTCTTT. Translating it yields CASSPRGNTEAFF.